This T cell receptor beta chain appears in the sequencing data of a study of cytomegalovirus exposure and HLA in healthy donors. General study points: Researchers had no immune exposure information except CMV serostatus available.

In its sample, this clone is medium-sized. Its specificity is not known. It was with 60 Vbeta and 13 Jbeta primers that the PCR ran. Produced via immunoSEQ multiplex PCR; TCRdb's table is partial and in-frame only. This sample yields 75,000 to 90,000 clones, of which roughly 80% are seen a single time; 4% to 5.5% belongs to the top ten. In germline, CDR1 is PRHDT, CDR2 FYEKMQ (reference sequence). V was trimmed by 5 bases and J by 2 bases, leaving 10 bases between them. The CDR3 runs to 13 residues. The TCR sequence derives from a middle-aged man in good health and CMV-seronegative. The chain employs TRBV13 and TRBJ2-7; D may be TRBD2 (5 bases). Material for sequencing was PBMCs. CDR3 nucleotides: TGTGCCAGCAGCCCGCGGGCCACCTACGAGCAGTACTTC. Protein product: CASSPRATYEQYF.